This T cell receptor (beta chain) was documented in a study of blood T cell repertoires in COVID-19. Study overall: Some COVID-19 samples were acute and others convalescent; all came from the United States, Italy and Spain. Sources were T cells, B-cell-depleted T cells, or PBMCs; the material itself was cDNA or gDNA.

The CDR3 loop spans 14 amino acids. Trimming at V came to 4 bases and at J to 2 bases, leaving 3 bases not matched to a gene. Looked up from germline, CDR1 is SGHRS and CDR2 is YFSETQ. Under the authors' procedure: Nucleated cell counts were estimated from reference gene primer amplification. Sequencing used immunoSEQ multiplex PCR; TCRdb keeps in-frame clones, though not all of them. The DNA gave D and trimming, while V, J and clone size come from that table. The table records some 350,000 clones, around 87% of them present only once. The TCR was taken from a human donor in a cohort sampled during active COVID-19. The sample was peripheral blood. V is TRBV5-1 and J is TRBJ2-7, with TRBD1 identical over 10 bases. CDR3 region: CASSGGTGAYEQYF. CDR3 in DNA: TGCGCCAGCAGCGGAGGGACAGGGGCCTACGAGCAGTACTTC.